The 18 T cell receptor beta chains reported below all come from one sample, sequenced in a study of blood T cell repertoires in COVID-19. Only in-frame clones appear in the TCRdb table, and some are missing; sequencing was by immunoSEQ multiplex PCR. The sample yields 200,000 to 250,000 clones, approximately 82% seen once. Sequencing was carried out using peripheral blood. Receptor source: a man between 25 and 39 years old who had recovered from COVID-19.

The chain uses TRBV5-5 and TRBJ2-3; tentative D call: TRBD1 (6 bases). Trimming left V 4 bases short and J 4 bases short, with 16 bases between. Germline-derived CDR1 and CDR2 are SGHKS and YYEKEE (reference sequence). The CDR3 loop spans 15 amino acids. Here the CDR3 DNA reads TGTGCCAGCAGCCGCTTTGGGTGGGGGCCAGATACGCAGTATTTT. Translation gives CASSRFGWGPDTQYF.

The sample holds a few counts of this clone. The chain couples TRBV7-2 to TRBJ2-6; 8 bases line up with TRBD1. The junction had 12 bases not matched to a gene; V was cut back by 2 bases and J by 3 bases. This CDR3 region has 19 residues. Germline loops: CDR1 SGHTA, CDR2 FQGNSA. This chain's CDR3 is CASSLNRDRLFGGANVLTF. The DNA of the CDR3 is TGTGCCAGCAGCTTAAATCGGGACAGGTTATTCGGTGGGGCCAACGTCCTGACTTTC. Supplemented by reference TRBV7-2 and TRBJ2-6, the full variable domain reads GAGVSQSPSNKVTEKGKDVELRCDPISGHTALYWYRQSLGQGLEFLIYFQGNSAPDKSGLPSDRFSAERTGGSVSTLTIQRTQQEDSAVYLCASSLNRDRLFGGANVLTFGAGSRLTVL.

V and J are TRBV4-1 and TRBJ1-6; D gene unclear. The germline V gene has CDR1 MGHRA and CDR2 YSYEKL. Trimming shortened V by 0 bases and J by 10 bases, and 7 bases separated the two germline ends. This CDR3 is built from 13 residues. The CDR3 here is CASSQDLRSPLHF. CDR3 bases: TGCGCCAGCAGCCAAGATCTGCGATCACCCCTCCACTTT.

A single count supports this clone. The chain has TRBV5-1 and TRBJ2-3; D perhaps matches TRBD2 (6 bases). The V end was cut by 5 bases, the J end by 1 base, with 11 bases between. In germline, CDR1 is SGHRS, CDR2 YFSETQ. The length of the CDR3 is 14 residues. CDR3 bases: TGCGCCAGCAGATTTTCGGGGGGCACAGATACGCAGTATTTT. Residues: CASRFSGGTDTQYF.

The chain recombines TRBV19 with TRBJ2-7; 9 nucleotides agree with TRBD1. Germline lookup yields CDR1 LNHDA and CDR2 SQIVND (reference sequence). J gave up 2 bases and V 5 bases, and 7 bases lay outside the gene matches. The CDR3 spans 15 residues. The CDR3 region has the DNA TGTGCCAGTAGTGATACAGGGGGCAAGACCTACGAGCAGTACTTC. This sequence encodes CASSDTGGKTYEQYF.

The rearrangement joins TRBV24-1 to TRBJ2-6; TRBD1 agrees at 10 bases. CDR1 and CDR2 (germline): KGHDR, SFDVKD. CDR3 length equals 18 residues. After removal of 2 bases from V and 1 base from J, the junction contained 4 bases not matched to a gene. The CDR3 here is CATSDSGTGVSGANVLTF. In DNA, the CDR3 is TGTGCCACCAGTGATTCTGGGACAGGGGTGTCTGGGGCCAACGTCCTGACTTTC.

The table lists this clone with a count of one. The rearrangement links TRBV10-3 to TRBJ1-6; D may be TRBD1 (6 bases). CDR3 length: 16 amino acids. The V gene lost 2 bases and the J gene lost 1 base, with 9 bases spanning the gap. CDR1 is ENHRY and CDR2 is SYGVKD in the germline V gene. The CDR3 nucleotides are TGTGCCATCAGTGAGATGGGACAATCCTATAATTCACCCCTCCACTTT. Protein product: CAISEMGQSYNSPLHF.

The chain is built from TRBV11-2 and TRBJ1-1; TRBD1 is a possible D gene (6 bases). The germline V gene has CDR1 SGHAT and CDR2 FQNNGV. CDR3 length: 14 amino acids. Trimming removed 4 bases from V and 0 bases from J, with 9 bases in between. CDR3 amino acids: CASSWTAMNTEAFF. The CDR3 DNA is TGTGCCAGCAGCTGGACAGCGATGAACACTGAAGCTTTCTTT.

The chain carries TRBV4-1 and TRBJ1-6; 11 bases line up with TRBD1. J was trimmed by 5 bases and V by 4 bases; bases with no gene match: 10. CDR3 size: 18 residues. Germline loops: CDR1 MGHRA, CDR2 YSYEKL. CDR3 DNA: TGCGCCAGCAGCCTTAGGACAGGGGGCTACTCGGATAATTCACCCCTCCACTTT. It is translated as CASSLRTGGYSDNSPLHF.

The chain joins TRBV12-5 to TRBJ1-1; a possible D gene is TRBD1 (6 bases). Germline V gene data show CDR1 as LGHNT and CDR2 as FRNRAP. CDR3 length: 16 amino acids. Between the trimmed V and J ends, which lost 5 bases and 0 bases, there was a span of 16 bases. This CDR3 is CASGLSLGHVNTEAFF. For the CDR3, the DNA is TGTGCTAGTGGTCTCTCCCTGGGACACGTGAACACTGAAGCTTTCTTT.

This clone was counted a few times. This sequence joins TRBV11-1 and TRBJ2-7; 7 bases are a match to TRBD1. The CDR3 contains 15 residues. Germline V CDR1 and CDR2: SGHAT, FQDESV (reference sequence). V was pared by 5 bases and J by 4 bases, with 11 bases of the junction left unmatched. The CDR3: CASSPDRVFSYEQYF. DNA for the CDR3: TGTGCCAGCAGCCCCGACAGGGTGTTTTCGTACGAGCAGTACTTC.

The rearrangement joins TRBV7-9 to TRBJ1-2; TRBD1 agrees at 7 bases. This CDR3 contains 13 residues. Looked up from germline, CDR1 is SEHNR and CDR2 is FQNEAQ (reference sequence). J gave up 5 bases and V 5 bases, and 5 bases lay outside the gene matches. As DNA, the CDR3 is TGTGCCAGCAGCGGGGGGACAGAATATGGCTACACCTTC. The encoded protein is CASSGGTEYGYTF.

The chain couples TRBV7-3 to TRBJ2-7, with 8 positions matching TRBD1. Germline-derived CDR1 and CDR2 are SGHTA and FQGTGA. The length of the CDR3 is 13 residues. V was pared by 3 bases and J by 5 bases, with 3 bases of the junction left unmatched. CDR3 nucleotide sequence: TGTGCCAGCAGCTTCGACAGGGGCCACGAGCAGTACTTC. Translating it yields CASSFDRGHEQYF.

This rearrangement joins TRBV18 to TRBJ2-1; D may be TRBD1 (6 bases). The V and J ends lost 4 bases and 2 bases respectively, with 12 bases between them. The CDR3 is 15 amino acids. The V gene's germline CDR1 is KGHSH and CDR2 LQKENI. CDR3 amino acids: CASSRKQGAYNEQFF. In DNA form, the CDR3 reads TGTGCCAGCTCACGAAAACAGGGAGCCTACAATGAGCAGTTCTTC.

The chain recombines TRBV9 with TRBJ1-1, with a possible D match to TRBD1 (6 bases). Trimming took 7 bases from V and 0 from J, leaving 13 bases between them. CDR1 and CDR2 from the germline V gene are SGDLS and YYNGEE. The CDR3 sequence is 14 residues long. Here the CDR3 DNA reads TGTGCCAGCGGAGAACAGGGCATGAACACTGAAGCTTTCTTT. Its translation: CASGEQGMNTEAFF. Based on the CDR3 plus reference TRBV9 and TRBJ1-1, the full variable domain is DSGVTQTPKHLITATGQRVTLRCSPRSGDLSVYWYQQSLDQGLQFLIQYYNGEERAKGNILERFSAQQFPDLHSELNLSSLELGDSALYFCASGEQGMNTEAFFGQGTRLTVV.

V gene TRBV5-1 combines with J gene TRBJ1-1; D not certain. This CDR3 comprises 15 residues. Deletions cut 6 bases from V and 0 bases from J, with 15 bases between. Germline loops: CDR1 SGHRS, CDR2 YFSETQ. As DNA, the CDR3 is TGCGCCAGCAACGGGGAGGTCGGCATGAACACTGAAGCTTTCTTT. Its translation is CASNGEVGMNTEAFF.

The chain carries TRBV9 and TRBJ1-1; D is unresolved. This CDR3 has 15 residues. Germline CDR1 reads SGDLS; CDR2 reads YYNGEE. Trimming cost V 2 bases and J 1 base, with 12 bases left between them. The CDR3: CASSVQTSENTEAFF. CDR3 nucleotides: TGTGCCAGCAGCGTTCAAACGAGTGAGAACACTGAAGCTTTCTTT.

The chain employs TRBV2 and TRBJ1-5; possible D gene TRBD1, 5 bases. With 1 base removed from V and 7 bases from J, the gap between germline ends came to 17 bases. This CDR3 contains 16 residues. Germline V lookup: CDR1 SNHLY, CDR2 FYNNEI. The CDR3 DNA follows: TGTGCCAGCAGTGAAGAGGCCGGGGGGATCGGACAGCCCCAGCATTTT. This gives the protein CASSEEAGGIGQPQHF.